This T cell receptor (beta chain) was sequenced in a study of shared clonotypes between healthy human individuals. Sequencing used immunoSEQ multiplex PCR; TCRdb keeps in-frame clones, though not all of them. The table records 2.5 million or so clones, about 92% of them present only once. General observations from the study: Shared clonotypes: approximately 5% naive CD4, roughly 3.8% naive CD8, 2.3% memory CD4, approximately 0.41% memory CD8. Among non-shared clonotypes, generation probabilities were lower than among those shared by all four donors.

Note on this clone: No antigen is known for it.

The V and J ends lost 2 bases and 7 bases respectively, with 13 bases between them. The CDR3 totals 14 residues. Germline V gene sequence: CDR1 SGHDT, CDR2 YYEEEE. The chain has TRBV5-6 and TRBJ1-3, with a tentative D call TRBD1 (6 bases). What was sequenced was naive CD4+ T cells sorted from blood. Sample subset: CD45RA+ positively selected. The TCR comes from a man younger than 30 in good health. CDR3 in amino acids: CASSLQGIWNTIYF. The CDR3 nucleotides read TGTGCCAGCAGCTTACAGGGAATATGGAACACCATATATTTT.